Sequencing of this TCR beta chain was carried out in a study of OX40 agonist ivuxolimab in advanced cancers. As for the study more broadly: Ivuxolimab was a fully human IgG2 agonistic monoclonal antibody targeting the costimulatory receptor OX40 (CD134). The monotherapy dose-escalation portion (N of about 50 patients) of the phase I ivuxolimab trial is reported in the paper. Partial responses were achieved by three dose-escalation patients, of whom one had hepatocellular carcinoma and two had cutaneous melanoma. Among the roughly 52 dose-escalation patients, around 19 had hepatocellular carcinoma, approximately 15 melanoma, 9 renal cell carcinoma and 9 head and neck cancer. In the dose-escalation cohort, approximately 83% of patients were male, and the mean age was roughly 60 years with a range of roughly 20 to 80. Intravenous ivuxolimab was administered to patients every 2 weeks at six dose levels: 0.01, 0.1, 0.3, 1.5, 3 and 10 mg/kg. Peripheral TCRbeta sequencing was intended to test whether TCR sequence diversity was altered and clonal T-cell expansion was caused by ivuxolimab. Prior anti-PD-1, anti-PD-L1 or anti-CTLA-4 therapy was permitted, and 35% to 40% of dose-escalation patients had received checkpoint inhibitors. Study-level results and caveats: In the 0.1-3.0 mg/kg groups, partial responders were among the patients with the lowest normalized peripheral clonal expansion, particularly in CD8+ T cells. Low levels of normalized T-cell clonal expansion were also shown by some nonresponding patients. On average, CD8+ T cells showed more expanded clones than CD4+ T cells after ivuxolimab. The antigen specificity of the peripheral T cells that underwent clonal expansion was not determined. Clonal expansion of both CD4+ and CD8+ blood T cells was observed from baseline to week 6 at doses 0.1 to 3.0 mg/kg.

To sequence the TCRbeta CDR3 region, genomic DNA was isolated from the sorted cells. The immunoSEQ Assay was used to sequence the TCRbeta CDR3 regions. TCRdb took over this immuneACCESS table, retaining in-frame rearrangements with V and J assigned. Such tables are incomplete; in checked studies, under half of the missing clones stem from an unresolved V gene, and the remainder is unexplained. The sample records around 55,000 clones, approximately 83% of which are singletons. Roughly an eighth of the sample rests with the top ten. The trial excluded patients who had a history of autoimmune disease or were on systemic immunosuppression. Peripheral blood for TCR sequencing was collected from all dose cohorts at baseline, on cycle 4 day 1, and on cycle 7 day 1. Samples were obtained from an open-label, multicenter, first-in-human phase I dose-escalation trial of ivuxolimab. The trial enrolled adults with locally advanced or metastatic head and neck squamous cell, hepatocellular, melanoma or renal cell carcinoma. CD4+ and CD8+ T cells were sorted separately from peripheral blood before TCR sequencing.

The germline V gene (reference sequence) specifies LNHDA as CDR1 and SQIVND as CDR2. Between the V and J ends, shortened by 8 bases and 0 bases respectively, the junction contains 14 bases. From the cysteine up to the phenylalanine, the CDR3 has a length of 15 residues. The entry retains the CDR3 DNA only, 45 bases that are in frame from base 1. In the case of this clone: Its binding antigen is unknown. Base-call qualities are not available, and no considerably larger clone is one nucleotide away.

The chain links TRBV19 with TRBJ1-3; too little of a D gene remains to name it. This clonotype was obtained from an adult with an advanced solid tumor such as melanoma, head and neck, liver or kidney cancer. Sample: CD4+ or CD8+ T cells sorted from blood, taken in a trial of the OX40 agonist ivuxolimab. The DNA sequence is given as TGTGCCAGTCGCCTGGGTTTCAGCTCTGGAAACACCATATATTTT. Translated, this is CASRLGFSSGNTIYF.